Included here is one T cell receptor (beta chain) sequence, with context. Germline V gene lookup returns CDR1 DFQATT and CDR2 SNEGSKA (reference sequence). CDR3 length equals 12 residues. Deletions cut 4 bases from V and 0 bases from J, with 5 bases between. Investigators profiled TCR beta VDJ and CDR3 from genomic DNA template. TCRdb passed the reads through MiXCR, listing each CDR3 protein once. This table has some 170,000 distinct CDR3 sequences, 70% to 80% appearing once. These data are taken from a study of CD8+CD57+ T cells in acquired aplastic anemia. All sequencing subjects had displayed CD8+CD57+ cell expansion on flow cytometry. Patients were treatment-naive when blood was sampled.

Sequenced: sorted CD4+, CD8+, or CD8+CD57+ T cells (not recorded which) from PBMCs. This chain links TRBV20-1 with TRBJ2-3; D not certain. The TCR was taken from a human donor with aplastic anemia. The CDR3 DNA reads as TGCAGTGCTAACCCGAGCACAGATACGCAGTATTTT. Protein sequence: CSANPSTDTQYF.